One TCR beta chain is described in this entry. No antigen is known for it. CDR3 size: 15 residues. V shed 2 bases and J shed 0 bases, with 5 bases lying between them. Germline V gene sequence: CDR1 MNHEY, CDR2 SVGAGI. cDNA synthesis used the whole RNA isolate, giving expressed TCRB sequences. Method: immunoSEQ multiplex PCR; TCRdb's copy keeps in-frame clones and lacks some. This sample carries around 150,000 clones, roughly 60% of them seen once, and the ten largest clones take nearly 0.09%. The data were taken from a study of beta chain features in type 1 diabetes. Background on the study: Cell yields, gender and age were similar in healthy donors and patients.

General study findings and limits: A PCR bias possibly favoring shorter templates would apply equally to patients and controls. Patients with Type 1 diabetes showed moderately but significantly shorter TCRB CDR3s in all four CD4+ subsets.

This chain uses TRBV6-5 with TRBJ2-6; unclear D gene. The origin of this receptor is a man aged 25 to 40 with type 1 diabetes. Sequencing was done on a sample of naive CD4+ T cells from blood. CDR3 in amino acids: CASSYRPSGANVLTF. The DNA for the CDR3 is TGTGCCAGCAGTTACCGGCCCTCTGGGGCCAACGTCCTGACTTTC.